A single sample is the source of the 14 T cell receptor beta chains below, sequenced in a study of OX40 agonist ivuxolimab in advanced cancers. The library was made by the immunoSEQ multiplex PCR assay. Entries here come from immuneACCESS through TCRdb and include only in-frame sequences with V and J called. Some clones fail to appear in such tables; in the studies checked, an unresolved V gene covers under half of the shortfall, and the cause of the remainder is unknown. In this sample the table shows 35,000 to 40,000 clones, 82% of which occur a single time. The top ten clonotypes cover roughly 2% of the sample. This material consisted of CD4+ or CD8+ T cells sorted from blood, taken in a trial of the OX40 agonist ivuxolimab. These receptors originate from an adult with an advanced solid tumor such as melanoma, head and neck, liver or kidney cancer.

This clone is labeled as medium-sized. The genes are TRBV2 and TRBJ2-7, with TRBD1 matching over 10 bases. This CDR3 is 15 amino acids long. Germline V gene lookup returns CDR1 SNHLY and CDR2 FYNNEI. V was clipped by 3 bases and J by 5 bases; unmatched bases: 7. For the CDR3, the DNA is TGTGCCAGCAGTGAGGCGGGACAGGGGTACCACGAGCAGTACTTC. This encodes CASSEAGQGYHEQYF.

The chain joins TRBV29-1 to TRBJ1-2; a weak D match, TRBD1 (5 bases). The V gene's germline CDR1 is SQVTM and CDR2 ANQGSEA. The CDR3 is 13 amino acids. V was pared by 4 bases and J by 0 bases, with 9 bases between. The CDR3 DNA is TGCAGCGTTGTAGGGGAGACTAACTATGGCTACACCTTC. Its protein product is CSVVGETNYGYTF.

This sequence joins TRBV10-3 and TRBJ1-1; 7 nucleotides align to TRBD1. The V gene's germline CDR1 is ENHRY and CDR2 SYGVKD. The CDR3 covers 14 residues. V was clipped by 4 bases and J by 4 bases; unmatched bases: 6. The chain's CDR3 is CAISGSTGVTEAFF. CDR3 DNA sequence: TGTGCCATCAGTGGGTCAACAGGGGTCACTGAAGCTTTCTTT.

V is TRBV2 and J is TRBJ2-7; a possible D gene is TRBD2 (6 bases). The CDR3 runs 14 residues. Germline V gene data show CDR1 as SNHLY and CDR2 as FYNNEI. V was cut by 7 bases and J by 0 bases, with 13 bases left in between. This CDR3 reads CASTPRENSYEQYF. In nucleotides, the CDR3 is TGTGCCAGCACCCCACGGGAGAACTCCTACGAGCAGTACTTC.

The chain links TRBV9 to TRBJ1-3; TRBD1 might be the D (6 bases). Trimming took 3 bases from V and 0 from J, leaving 10 bases between them. CDR1 SGDLS and CDR2 YYNGEE come from the germline V gene. This CDR3 is 15 amino acids long. CDR3 amino acids: CASSATGYSGNTIYF. The CDR3 coding sequence is TGTGCCAGCAGCGCCACAGGGTACTCTGGAAACACCATATATTTT.

CDR3 protein: CASSFPQVRTNEKLFF. The CDR3 nucleotides read TGTGCCAGCAGTTTTCCACAGGTGAGGACTAATGAAAAACTGTTTTTT. The chain combines TRBV27 with TRBJ1-4; possible D gene TRBD1, 5 bases. Germline-derived CDR1 and CDR2 are MNHEY and SMNVEV (reference sequence). The CDR3 is made up of 16 amino acids. Trimming shortened V by 3 bases and J by 2 bases, and 13 bases separated the two germline ends.

The rearrangement links TRBV30 to TRBJ1-4; 7 nucleotides match TRBD1. Germline-derived CDR1 and CDR2 are GTSNPN and SVGIG (reference sequence). Trimming took 5 bases from V and 8 from J; bases not matched to a gene: 5. CDR3 length: 12 amino acids. The CDR3 loop is CAWDRDSEKLFF. The CDR3 DNA is TGTGCCTGGGACAGGGACTCGGAAAAACTGTTTTTT.

This clone was seen only a few times. The chain has TRBV2 and TRBJ1-5, with TRBD1 as a possible D gene (6 bases). Trimming took 4 bases from V and 4 from J, leaving 11 bases between them. CDR1 and CDR2 (germline): SNHLY, FYNNEI. The CDR3 has 14 residues. The CDR3, as DNA: TGTGCCAGCAGTGGACAGGTGCCAAATCAGCCCCAGCATTTT. This gives the protein CASSGQVPNQPQHF.

The chain is built from TRBV19 and TRBJ2-7; no firm D call. V was shortened by 4 bases and J by 2 bases, with 3 bases between the two germline ends. Germline values: CDR1 LNHDA, CDR2 SQIVND (reference sequence). The CDR3 sequence is 11 residues long. This CDR3 reads CASSSPYEQYF. CDR3 coding DNA: TGTGCCAGTAGTAGTCCCTACGAGCAGTACTTC.

The rearrangement joins TRBV10-3 to TRBJ1-5, with no clear D. The CDR3 loop spans 13 amino acids. Between the trimmed V and J ends, which lost 2 bases and 9 bases, there was a span of 11 bases. The V gene's germline CDR1 is ENHRY and CDR2 SYGVKD. CDR3 coding DNA: TGTGCCATCAGTGAGCAGGAGATCTGGCCCCAGCATTTT. This gives the protein CAISEQEIWPQHF.

The gene calls are TRBV5-1 and TRBJ2-3; no reliable D call. Germline values: CDR1 SGHRS, CDR2 YFSETQ. The CDR3 runs 14 residues. Trimming left V 0 bases short and J 3 bases short, with 8 bases between. CDR3 loop: CASSLEAGTDTQYF. The CDR3 DNA follows: TGCGCCAGCAGCTTGGAGGCAGGAACAGATACGCAGTATTTT. Based on the CDR3 plus reference TRBV5-1 and TRBJ2-3, the full variable domain is KAGVTQTPRYLIKTRGQQVTLSCSPISGHRSVSWYQQTPGQGLQFLFEYFSETQRNKGNFPGRFSGRQFSNSRSEMNVSTLELGDSALYLCASSLEAGTDTQYFGPGTRLTVL.

V is TRBV6-1 and J is TRBJ1-2, with 7 bases identical to TRBD1. CDR3 length: 14 residues. V lost 5 bases and J lost 3; bases outside the gene matches: 6. Looked up from germline, CDR1 is MNHNS and CDR2 is SASEGT. CDR3 region: CASSLDRADYGYTF. CDR3 DNA: TGTGCCAGCAGTCTCGACAGGGCAGACTATGGCTACACCTTC.

The chain carries TRBV2 and TRBJ2-7; perhaps TRBD1 as D (6 bases). The V and J ends lost 7 bases and 1 base respectively, with 11 bases between them. The CDR3 length is 13 residues. CDR1 SNHLY and CDR2 FYNNEI come from the germline V gene. CDR3 amino acids: CASTKDRSYEQYF. The CDR3 DNA reads TGTGCCAGCACTAAAGACAGGTCCTACGAGCAGTACTTC.

The rearrangement links TRBV15 to TRBJ2-5, with 8 bases aligning to TRBD1. This CDR3 has 16 residues. The J segment lost 5 bases and the V segment lost 4 bases, leaving 12 bases of the junction unmatched. The germline V gene encodes CDR1 LNHNV and CDR2 YYDKDF (reference sequence). The CDR3 DNA reads as TGTGCCACCAGCACAGGGCAGGGGGCTTTTGTGGAGACCCAGTACTTC. Translating gives CATSTGQGAFVETQYF.